This entry describes one T cell receptor (beta chain). This clone was seen at least ten times. Its antigen remains undetermined. No base quality information exists; no much larger clone differs at one position. TRB sequencing used genomic DNA with the immunoSEQ assay at survey resolution or the hsTCRB kit. In the source study's methods: The immunoSEQ software handled the initial read processing, while the LymphoSeq R package was used for the repertoire analyses. Clonality was computed as 1 minus normalized Shannon entropy; Gini coefficient was also calculated for each TRB dataset. Phenotypes of unsorted samples were inferred by mapping TRB sequences from sorted subsets of the recipient or donor onto the same recipient's unsorted samples. The immuneACCESS repertoire file appears here via TCRdb, limited to in-frame rearrangements. These files lack a portion of the clones; in checked studies, under half of the deficit traces to unresolved V genes, and the cause of the others is not known. That table supplies the V and J calls and clone size; D and trimming were determined from the DNA. This sample has fewer than 11,000 clones in the table, none counted a single time. Approximately 26% of the sample comes from the top ten.

The treatment or condition label corresponds to: high-dose cyclophosphamide on days +3 and +4 as single-agent GVHD prophylaxis. PTCy patients received busulfan and fludarabine conditioning, a related or unrelated marrow graft, and cyclophosphamide on days +3 and +4. The PTCy-treated patients were enrolled in a prospective multi-institutional clinical trial. Peripheral blood and bone marrow mononuclear cells were isolated by Ficoll-Hypaque density centrifugation and were cryopreserved. The data were taken from a study of T cells after posttransplantation cyclophosphamide (dated by TCRdb to the mid-2010s). About the full investigation: Using TRB sequencing, the study followed how the T cell repertoire rebuilt after myeloablative bone marrow transplantation with posttransplantation cyclophosphamide given as GVHD prophylaxis. Because TRA and TRB clonality correlated tightly in fewer than 10 samples, the subsequent TCR analyses were limited to TRB only. Blood from every one of the approximately 37 PTCy patients who had 1-year posttransplant specimens underwent TRB sequencing. Up to roughly 3 additional blood samples from 2 to 5.2 years after transplant were also TRB-sequenced in 3 patients, as was pretransplant blood from 4 patients. Samples from some 33 PTCy-treated patients and 15 to 20 related bone marrow donors of those patients were subjected to antigen receptor sequencing. Public TRB sequences were searched against a database of over 3,600 sequences associated with responses to pathogens, tumor antigens, self-antigens and alloantigens.

Trimming removed 5 bases from V and 3 bases from J, leaving 17 bases between the germline ends. The germline V gene gives CDR1 as SGHRS and CDR2 as YFSETQ. CDR3 length: 15 amino acids, cysteine to phenylalanine. Of all the DNA, just the CDR3 is kept, 45 bases in frame from base 1. What the authors observed across the whole study: Donor-recipient similarity was low at 1-2 months but rose over the first year, and later blood repertoires were often dominated by donor CD8+ memory clones. Across the 45 or so patients, TRB clonality was highly associated with recipient CMV seropositivity and CMV reactivation, and diversity with PTCy was similar to that in the CNI/methotrexate controls. The TRB repertoires of T cells infiltrating skin or GI tract showed only limited overlap with the TRB repertoires of T cells in blood.

The V gene is TRBV5-1 and the J gene is TRBJ1-1; no D gene can be assigned with confidence. This receptor was obtained from a female patient between 40 and 50 years old who received an allogeneic stem cell transplant from a related donor, was CMV-positive, and had no GVHD. After a transplant, some T cells may be of graft donor origin. The sequences come from PBMCs, collected after allogeneic stem cell transplant with posttransplant cyclophosphamide. CDR3 region: CASRKRSTLDTEAFF. The DNA reads as follows: TGCGCCAGCAGGAAACGGTCCACCTTGGACACTGAAGCTTTCTTT.